This entry is about one TCR beta chain. Its antigen is currently unknown. The germline CDR1 and CDR2 sequences are SNHLY and FYNNEI. The CDR3 loop spans 12 amino acids. With 8 bases clipped from V and 11 bases from J, the junction kept 9 bases outside the gene matches. This specimen belongs to a study of T cell responses to AZD1222 COVID-19 vaccine. This table comes from immunoSEQ multiplex PCR, and its TCRdb copy is limited to in-frame clones, with some not included. The sample has 15,000 or so clones, about 88% seen once. The study's findings and limits: No repertoire was sampled before or during the peak T cell response, only after it. Unmutated regions of variants are reportedly targeted by nearly half of spike-specific TCRs.

The chain joins TRBV2 to TRBJ2-1; 7 bases line up with TRBD2. The sample here was peripheral blood, taken 28 days after the second AZD1222 dose. The receptor was derived from an adult who received the AZD1222 COVID-19 vaccine. CDR3 bases: TGTGCCAGCTCGGGAGGCGGGAGACAGCAGTTCTTC. It is translated as CASSGGGRQQFF.